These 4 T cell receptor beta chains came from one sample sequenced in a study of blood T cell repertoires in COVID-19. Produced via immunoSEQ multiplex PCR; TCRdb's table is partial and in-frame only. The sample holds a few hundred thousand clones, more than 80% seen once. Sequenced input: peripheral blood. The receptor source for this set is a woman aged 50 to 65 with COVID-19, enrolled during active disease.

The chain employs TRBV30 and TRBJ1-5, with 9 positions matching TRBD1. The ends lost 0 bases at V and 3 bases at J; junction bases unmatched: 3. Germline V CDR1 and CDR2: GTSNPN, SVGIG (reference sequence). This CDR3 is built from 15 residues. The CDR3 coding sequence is TGTGCCTGGAGTGTAAACAGGGGGCCCAATCAGCCCCAGCATTTT. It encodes CAWSVNRGPNQPQHF.

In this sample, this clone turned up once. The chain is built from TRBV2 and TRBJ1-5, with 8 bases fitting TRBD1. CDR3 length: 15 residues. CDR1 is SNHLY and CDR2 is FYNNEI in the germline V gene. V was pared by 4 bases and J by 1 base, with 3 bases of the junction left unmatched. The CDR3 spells CASSGQGASNQPQHF. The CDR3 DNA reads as TGTGCCAGCAGTGGGCAGGGGGCCAGCAATCAGCCCCAGCATTTT.

The chain's CDR3 is CASSLGDRYSSNEKLFF. CDR3 DNA: TGCGCCAGCAGCTTGGGGGACAGGTATTCTTCTAATGAAAAACTGTTTTTT. The chain joins TRBV5-1 to TRBJ1-4; 8 nucleotides align to TRBD1. Germline assignment: CDR1 SGHRS and CDR2 YFSETQ. Unmatched junction bases numbered 7, after V lost 0 bases and J lost 3 bases. The CDR3 consists of 17 residues.

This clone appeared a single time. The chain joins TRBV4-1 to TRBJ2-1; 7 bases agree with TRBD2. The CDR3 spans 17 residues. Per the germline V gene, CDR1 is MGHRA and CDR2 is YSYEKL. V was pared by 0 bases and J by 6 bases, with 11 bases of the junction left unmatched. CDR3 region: CASSQEAGGRAPNEQFF. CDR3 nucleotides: TGCGCCAGCAGCCAAGAAGCGGGCGGGAGAGCCCCCAATGAGCAGTTCTTC.